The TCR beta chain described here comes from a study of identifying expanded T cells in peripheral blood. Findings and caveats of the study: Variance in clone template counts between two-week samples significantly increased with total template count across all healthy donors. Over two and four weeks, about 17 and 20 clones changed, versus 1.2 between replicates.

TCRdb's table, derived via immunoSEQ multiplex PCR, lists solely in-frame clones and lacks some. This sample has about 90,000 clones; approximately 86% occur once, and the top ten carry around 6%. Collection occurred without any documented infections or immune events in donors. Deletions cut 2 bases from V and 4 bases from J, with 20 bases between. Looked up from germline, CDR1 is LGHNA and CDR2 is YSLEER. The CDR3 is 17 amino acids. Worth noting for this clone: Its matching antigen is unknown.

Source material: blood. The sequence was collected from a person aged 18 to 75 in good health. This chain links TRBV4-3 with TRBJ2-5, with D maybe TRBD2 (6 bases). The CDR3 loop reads CASSQSDAPGEGETQYF. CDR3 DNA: TGCGCCAGCAGCCAATCCGATGCCCCGGGAGAAGGAGAGACCCAGTACTTC.